The 8 T cell receptor beta chains listed next were all sequenced from one sample in a study of blood T cell repertoires in COVID-19. Only in-frame clones appear in the TCRdb table, and some are missing; sequencing was by immunoSEQ multiplex PCR. The sample lists 75,000 to 100,000 clones; approximately 84% were seen once. Sequenced input: peripheral blood. These receptors were taken from a woman of 80 years or more with acute or convalescent COVID-19.

A single count supports this clone. The chain recombines TRBV5-4 with TRBJ2-7; 13 bases match TRBD2. V lost 4 bases, J lost 4 bases, and 8 bases stayed unmatched. Germline CDR1 and CDR2: SGHNT and YYREEE (reference sequence). This CDR3 comprises 16 residues. CDR3 DNA: TGTGCCAGCAGCCAGGGACTAGCGGGGTCGGTGTACGAGCAGTACTTC. Translation: CASSQGLAGSVYEQYF.

The chain carries TRBV4-3 and TRBJ1-6, with TRBD1 matching 7 bases. The junction had 2 bases not matched to a gene; V was cut back by 0 bases and J by 6 bases. CDR3 length: 15 residues. From germline, CDR1 is LGHNA and CDR2 YSLEER. In DNA, the CDR3 is TGCGCCAGCAGCCAAGAAGGGGGCCTTAATTCACCCCTCCACTTT. This codes for CASSQEGGLNSPLHF.

CDR3 bases: TGTGCCAGCAGCGCTCGACAGGGGTACACTGGAAACACCATATATTTT. Translating gives CASSARQGYTGNTIYF. The chain recombines TRBV7-2 with TRBJ1-3, with 8 bases lining up with TRBD1. CDR1 and CDR2 from the germline V gene are SGHTA and FQGNSA. The ends lost 5 bases at V and 2 bases at J; junction bases unmatched: 8. The CDR3 length is 16 residues.

This clone was seen only a few times. This chain connects TRBV7-8 to TRBJ2-5, with TRBD1 matching over 8 bases. Unmatched junction bases numbered 2, after V lost 6 bases and J lost 5 bases. The CDR3 is 12 amino acids. The germline gives CDR1 SGHVS, CDR2 FQNEAQ. The CDR3 DNA reads TGTGCCAGCAGAGGGGACAGGGAGACCCAGTACTTC. It encodes CASRGDRETQYF.

This chain connects TRBV9 to TRBJ2-1; 8 bases line up with TRBD1. The trim removed 4 bases at V and 2 bases at J, leaving 5 bases unmatched. Looked up from germline, CDR1 is SGDLS and CDR2 is YYNGEE. The CDR3 is 15 residues long. CDR3 sequence reads: CASSPQTGAYNEQFF. CDR3 bases: TGTGCCAGCAGCCCACAGACAGGGGCCTACAATGAGCAGTTCTTC.

The chain is built from TRBV2 and TRBJ1-5, with D unclear. The CDR3 extends over 14 amino acids. CDR1 and CDR2 from the germline V gene are SNHLY and FYNNEI. Trimming shortened V by 1 base and J by 2 bases, and 6 bases separated the two germline ends. This CDR3 is CASSEGRGNQPQHF. CDR3 coding DNA: TGTGCCAGCAGTGAAGGTCGGGGCAATCAGCCCCAGCATTTT.

The chain couples TRBV5-1 to TRBJ2-3; 9 nucleotides line up with TRBD2. V gave up 0 bases and J gave up 6 bases; unmatched junction bases: 8. The CDR3 has 16 amino acids. Per the germline V gene, CDR1 is SGHRS and CDR2 is YFSETQ. The CDR3 sequence is CASSLGLADTWDTQYF. The CDR3, as DNA: TGCGCCAGCAGCTTGGGACTAGCGGACACTTGGGATACGCAGTATTTT.

The rearrangement links TRBV6-2 or TRBV6-3 to TRBJ2-7; 11 positions agree with TRBD2. From germline, CDR1 is MNHEY and CDR2 SVGEGT. The CDR3 is made up of 18 amino acids. V lost 5 bases and J lost 2; bases outside the gene matches: 14. CDR3 sequence: CASSMRLAGGAPTYEQYV. For the CDR3, the DNA is TGTGCCAGCAGTATGAGGCTAGCGGGGGGCGCCCCAACCTACGAGCAGTACGTC.